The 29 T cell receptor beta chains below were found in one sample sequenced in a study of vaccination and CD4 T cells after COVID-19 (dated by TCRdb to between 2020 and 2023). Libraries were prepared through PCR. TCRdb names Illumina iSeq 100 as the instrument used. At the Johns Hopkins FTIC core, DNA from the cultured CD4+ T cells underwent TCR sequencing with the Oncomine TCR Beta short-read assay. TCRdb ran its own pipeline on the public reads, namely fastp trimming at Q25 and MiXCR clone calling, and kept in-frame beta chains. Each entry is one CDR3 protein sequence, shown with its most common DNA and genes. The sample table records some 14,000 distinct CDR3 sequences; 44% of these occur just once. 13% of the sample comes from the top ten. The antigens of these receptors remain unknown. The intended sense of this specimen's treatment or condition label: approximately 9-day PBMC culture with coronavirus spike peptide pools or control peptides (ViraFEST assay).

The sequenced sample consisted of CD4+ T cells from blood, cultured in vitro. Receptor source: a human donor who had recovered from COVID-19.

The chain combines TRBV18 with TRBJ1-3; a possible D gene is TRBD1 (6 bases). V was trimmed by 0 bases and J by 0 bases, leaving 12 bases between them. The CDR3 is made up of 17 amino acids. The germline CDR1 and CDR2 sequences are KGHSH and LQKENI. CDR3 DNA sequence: TGTGCCAGCTCACCACCGCAGGGGATAACCTCTGGAAACACCATATATTTT. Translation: CASSPPQGITSGNTIYF.

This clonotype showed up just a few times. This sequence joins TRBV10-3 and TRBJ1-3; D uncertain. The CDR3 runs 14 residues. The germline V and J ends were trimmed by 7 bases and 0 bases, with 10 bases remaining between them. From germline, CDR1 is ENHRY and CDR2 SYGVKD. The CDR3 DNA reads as TGTGCCATCACTCGGGCAAACTCTGGAAACACCATATATTTT. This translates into CAITRANSGNTIYF.

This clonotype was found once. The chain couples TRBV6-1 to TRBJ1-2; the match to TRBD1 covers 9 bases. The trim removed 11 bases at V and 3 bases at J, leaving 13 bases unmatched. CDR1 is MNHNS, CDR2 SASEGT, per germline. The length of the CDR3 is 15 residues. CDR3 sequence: CAVKRGQGTHYGYTF. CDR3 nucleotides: TGTGCCGTCAAGAGAGGACAGGGGACCCACTATGGCTACACCTTC.

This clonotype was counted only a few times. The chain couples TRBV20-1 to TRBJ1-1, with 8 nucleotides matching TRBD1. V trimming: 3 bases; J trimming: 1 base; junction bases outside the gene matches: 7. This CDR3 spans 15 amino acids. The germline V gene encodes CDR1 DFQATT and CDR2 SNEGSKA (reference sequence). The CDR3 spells CSASTPGTGNTEAFF. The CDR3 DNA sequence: TGCAGTGCTAGCACCCCCGGGACAGGGAACACTGAAGCTTTCTTT.

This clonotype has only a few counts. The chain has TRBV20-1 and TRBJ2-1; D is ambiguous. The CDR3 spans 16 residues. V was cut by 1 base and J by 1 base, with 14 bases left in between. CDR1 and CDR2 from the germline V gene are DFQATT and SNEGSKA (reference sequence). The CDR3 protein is CSARVFTPTSYNEQFF. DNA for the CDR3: TGCAGTGCTAGAGTCTTCACCCCCACGTCCTACAATGAGCAGTTCTTC.

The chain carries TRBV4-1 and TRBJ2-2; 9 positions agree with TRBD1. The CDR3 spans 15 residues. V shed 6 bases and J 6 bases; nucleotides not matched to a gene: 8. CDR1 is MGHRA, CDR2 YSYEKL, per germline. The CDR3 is CASRQPGQGPGELFF. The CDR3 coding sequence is TGCGCCAGCAGACAACCGGGACAGGGCCCCGGGGAGCTGTTTTTT.

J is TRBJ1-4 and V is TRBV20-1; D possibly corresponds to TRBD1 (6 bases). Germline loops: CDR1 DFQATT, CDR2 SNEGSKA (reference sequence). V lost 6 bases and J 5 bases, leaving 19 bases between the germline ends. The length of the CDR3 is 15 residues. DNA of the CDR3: TGCAGTGCCCGGGACCACAGGGAGGGGAATGAAAAACTGTTTTTT. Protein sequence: CSARDHREGNEKLFF.

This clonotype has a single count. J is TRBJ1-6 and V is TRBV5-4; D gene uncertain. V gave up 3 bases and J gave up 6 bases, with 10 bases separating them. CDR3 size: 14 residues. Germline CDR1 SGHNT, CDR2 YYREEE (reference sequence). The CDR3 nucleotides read TGTGCCAGCAGCTGGAACGGGATTAATTCACCCCTCCACTTT. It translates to CASSWNGINSPLHF.

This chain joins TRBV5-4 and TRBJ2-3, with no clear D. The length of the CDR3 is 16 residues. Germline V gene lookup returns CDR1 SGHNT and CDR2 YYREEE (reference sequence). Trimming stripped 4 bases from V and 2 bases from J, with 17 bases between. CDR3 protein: CASSATRPPITDTQYF. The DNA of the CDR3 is TGTGCCAGCAGCGCGACAAGACCTCCGATCACAGATACGCAGTATTTT.

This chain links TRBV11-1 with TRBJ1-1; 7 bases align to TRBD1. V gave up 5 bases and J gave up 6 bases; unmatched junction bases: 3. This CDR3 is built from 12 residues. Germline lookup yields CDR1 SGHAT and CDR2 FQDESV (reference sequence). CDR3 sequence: CASSRDRAEAFF. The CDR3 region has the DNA TGTGCCAGCAGCCGGGACAGAGCTGAAGCTTTCTTT.

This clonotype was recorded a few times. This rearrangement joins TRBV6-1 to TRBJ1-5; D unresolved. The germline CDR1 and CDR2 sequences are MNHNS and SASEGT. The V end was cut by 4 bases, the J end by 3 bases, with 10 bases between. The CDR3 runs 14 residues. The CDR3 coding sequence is TGTGCCAGCAGTGGAGGACTTCCCAATCAGCCCCAGCATTTT. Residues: CASSGGLPNQPQHF.

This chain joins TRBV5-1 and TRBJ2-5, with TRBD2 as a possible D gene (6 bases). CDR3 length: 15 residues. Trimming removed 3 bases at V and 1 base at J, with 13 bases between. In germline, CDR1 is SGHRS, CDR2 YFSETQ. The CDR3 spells CASSWGVGTQETQYF. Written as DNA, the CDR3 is TGCGCCAGCAGCTGGGGGGTCGGGACCCAAGAGACCCAGTACTTC. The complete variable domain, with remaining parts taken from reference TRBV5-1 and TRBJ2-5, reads KAGVTQTPRYLIKTRGQQVTLSCSPISGHRSVSWYQQTPGQGLQFLFEYFSETQRNKGNFPGRFSGRQFSNSRSEMNVSTLELGDSALYLCASSWGVGTQETQYFGPGTRLLVL.

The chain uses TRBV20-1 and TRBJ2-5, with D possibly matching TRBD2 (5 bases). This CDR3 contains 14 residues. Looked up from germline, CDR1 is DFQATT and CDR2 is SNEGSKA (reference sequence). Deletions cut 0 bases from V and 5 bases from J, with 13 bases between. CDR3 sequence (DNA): TGCAGTGCTAGAGACTCTACGGGAACGGAGACCCAGTACTTC. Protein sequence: CSARDSTGTETQYF.

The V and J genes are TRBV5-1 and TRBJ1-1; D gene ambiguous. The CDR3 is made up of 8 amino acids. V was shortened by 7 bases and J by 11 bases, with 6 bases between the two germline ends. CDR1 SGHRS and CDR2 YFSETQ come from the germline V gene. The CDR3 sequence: CASLGAFF. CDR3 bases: TGCGCCAGCTTAGGGGCTTTCTTT.

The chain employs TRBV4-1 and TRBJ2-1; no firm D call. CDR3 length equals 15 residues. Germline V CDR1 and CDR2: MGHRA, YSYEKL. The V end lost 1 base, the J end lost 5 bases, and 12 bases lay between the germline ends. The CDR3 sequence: CASSQAEPRDNEQFF. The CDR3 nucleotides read TGCGCCAGCAGCCAAGCTGAACCTCGGGACAATGAGCAGTTCTTC.

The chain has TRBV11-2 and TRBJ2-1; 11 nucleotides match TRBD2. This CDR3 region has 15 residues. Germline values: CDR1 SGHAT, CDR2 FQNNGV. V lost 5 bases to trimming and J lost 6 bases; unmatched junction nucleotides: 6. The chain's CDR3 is CASSPLAGGLNEQFF. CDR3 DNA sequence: TGTGCCAGCAGCCCCCTAGCGGGAGGTCTCAATGAGCAGTTCTTC.

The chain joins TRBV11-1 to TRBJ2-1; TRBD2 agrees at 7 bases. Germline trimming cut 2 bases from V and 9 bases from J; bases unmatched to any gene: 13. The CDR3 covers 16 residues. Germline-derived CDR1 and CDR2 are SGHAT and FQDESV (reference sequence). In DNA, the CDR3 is TGTGCCAGCAGCTTAAAGAGAAGCGGGACCCCGAGTGAGCAGTTCTTC. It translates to CASSLKRSGTPSEQFF.

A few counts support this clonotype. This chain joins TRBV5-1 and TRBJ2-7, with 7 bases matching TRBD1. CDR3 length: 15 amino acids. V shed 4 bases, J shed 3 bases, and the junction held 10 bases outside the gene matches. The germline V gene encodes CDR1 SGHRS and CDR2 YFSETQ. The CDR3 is CASSVGDSLYYEQYF. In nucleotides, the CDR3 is TGCGCCAGCAGCGTCGGGGACAGCCTTTACTACGAGCAGTACTTC. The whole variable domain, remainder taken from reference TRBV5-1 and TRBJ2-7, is KAGVTQTPRYLIKTRGQQVTLSCSPISGHRSVSWYQQTPGQGLQFLFEYFSETQRNKGNFPGRFSGRQFSNSRSEMNVSTLELGDSALYLCASSVGDSLYYEQYFGPGTRLTVT.

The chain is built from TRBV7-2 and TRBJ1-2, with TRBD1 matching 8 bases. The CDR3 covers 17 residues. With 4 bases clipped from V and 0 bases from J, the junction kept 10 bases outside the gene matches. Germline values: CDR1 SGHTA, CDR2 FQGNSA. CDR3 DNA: TGTGCCAGCAGCTCCGCTCGGACAGGGCCCACTAACTATGGCTACACCTTC. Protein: CASSSARTGPTNYGYTF.

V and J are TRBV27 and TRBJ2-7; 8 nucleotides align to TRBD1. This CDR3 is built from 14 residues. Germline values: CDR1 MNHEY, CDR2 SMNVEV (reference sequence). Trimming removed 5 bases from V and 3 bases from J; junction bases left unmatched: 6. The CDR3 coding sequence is TGTGCCAGCAGTGTACGACAGGGGATCTACGAGCAGTACTTC. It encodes CASSVRQGIYEQYF.

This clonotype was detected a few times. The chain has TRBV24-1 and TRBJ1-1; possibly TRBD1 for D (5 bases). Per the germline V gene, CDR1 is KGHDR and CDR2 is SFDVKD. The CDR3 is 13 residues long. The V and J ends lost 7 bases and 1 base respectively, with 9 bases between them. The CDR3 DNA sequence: TGTGCCACCAGAGCGAGGGGGAACACTGAAGCTTTCTTT. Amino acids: CATRARGNTEAFF.

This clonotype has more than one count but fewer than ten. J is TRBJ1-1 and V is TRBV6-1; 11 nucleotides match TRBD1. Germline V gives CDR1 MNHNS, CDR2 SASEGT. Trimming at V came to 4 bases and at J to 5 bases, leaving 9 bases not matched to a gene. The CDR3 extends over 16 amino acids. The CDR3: CASSVGTGGRVTEAFF. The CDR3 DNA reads TGTGCCAGCAGTGTTGGGACAGGGGGGAGAGTGACTGAAGCTTTCTTT.

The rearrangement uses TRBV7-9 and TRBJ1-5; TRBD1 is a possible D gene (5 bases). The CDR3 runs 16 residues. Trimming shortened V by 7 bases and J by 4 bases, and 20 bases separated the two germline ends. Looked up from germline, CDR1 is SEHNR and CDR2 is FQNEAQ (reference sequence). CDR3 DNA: TGTGCCAGCACCATAGATAGGGGAAGCGGTAATCAGCCCCAGCATTTT. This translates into CASTIDRGSGNQPQHF.

The CDR3 nucleotides read TGTGCCAGCAGCGGTCTGGGCACCGGGGGGCCCCAGCATTTT. Residues: CASSGLGTGGPQHF. V gene TRBV2 combines with J gene TRBJ1-5; the D gene is possibly TRBD1 (5 bases). Per the germline V gene, CDR1 is SNHLY and CDR2 is FYNNEI. CDR3 length: 14 residues. V lost 6 bases and J lost 9, with 18 bases in between.

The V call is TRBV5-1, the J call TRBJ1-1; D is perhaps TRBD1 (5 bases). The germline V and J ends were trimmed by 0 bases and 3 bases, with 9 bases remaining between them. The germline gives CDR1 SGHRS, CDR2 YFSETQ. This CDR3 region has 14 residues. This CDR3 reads CASSLVQGDTEAFF. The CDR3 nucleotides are TGCGCCAGCAGCTTGGTCCAGGGAGACACTGAAGCTTTCTTT. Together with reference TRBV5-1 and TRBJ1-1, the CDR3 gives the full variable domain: KAGVTQTPRYLIKTRGQQVTLSCSPISGHRSVSWYQQTPGQGLQFLFEYFSETQRNKGNFPGRFSGRQFSNSRSEMNVSTLELGDSALYLCASSLVQGDTEAFFGQGTRLTVV.

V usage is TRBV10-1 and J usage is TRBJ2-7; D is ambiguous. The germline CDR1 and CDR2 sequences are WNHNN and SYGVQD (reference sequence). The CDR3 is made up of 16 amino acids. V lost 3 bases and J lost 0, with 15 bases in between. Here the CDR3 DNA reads TGCGCCAGCAGTGAAGGGTGGCCCAGGAGCTCCTACGAGCAGTACTTC. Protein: CASSEGWPRSSYEQYF.

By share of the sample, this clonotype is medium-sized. This chain's CDR3 is CSVQDPDTEAFF. Here the CDR3 DNA reads TGCAGTGTCCAGGACCCAGACACTGAAGCTTTCTTT. V usage is TRBV20-1 and J usage is TRBJ1-1; D is ambiguous. CDR3 size: 12 residues. The V end lost 7 bases, the J end lost 3 bases, and 12 bases lay between the germline ends. The germline V gene has CDR1 DFQATT and CDR2 SNEGSKA (reference sequence).

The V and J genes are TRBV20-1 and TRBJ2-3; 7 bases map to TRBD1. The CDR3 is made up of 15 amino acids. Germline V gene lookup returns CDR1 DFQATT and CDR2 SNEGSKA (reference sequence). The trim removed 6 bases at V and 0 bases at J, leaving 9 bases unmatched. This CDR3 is CSAVDRAASTDTQYF. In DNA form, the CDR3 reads TGCAGTGCCGTTGACAGGGCCGCTAGCACAGATACGCAGTATTTT.

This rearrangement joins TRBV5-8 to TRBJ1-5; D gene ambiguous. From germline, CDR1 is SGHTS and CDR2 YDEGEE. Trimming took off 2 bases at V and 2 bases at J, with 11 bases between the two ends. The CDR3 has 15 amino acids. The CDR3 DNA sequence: TGTGCCAGCAGCTTTGGACTCCTGGGCAATCAGCCCCAGCATTTT. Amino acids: CASSFGLLGNQPQHF.